At least ten counts were recorded for the clone carrying this TCR beta chain. No antigen is known for it. The data were obtained in a study of early T cells in non-severe SARS-CoV-2 infection. Turning to the study itself: Sequencing was performed on bulk RNA from unsorted whole blood, leaving chains unpaired. Findings and caveats of the study: Private and CD4 specificities were missed by VDJdb matching, skewed to anti-spike CD8.

The TCR library protocol was used to attach unique molecular identifiers. These identifiers were attached to individual cDNA molecules. In TCRdb, the 5' RACE reads were re-called with MiXCR into one record per CDR3 protein. The repertoire holds approximately 46,000 distinct CDR3 sequences, with 7.5% to 10% as singletons. V shed 5 bases and J shed 8 bases, with 19 bases lying between them. Germline V gene sequence: CDR1 MDHEN, CDR2 SYDVKM. The CDR3 runs 15 residues. The sequenced sample was whole blood. The chain uses TRBV28 and TRBJ2-1, with D perhaps TRBD1 (6 bases). The TCR originated in an adult who was a healthcare worker with PCR-confirmed SARS-CoV-2 infection or an uninfected control (not recorded which). Written as DNA, the CDR3 is TGTGCCAGCAGTCCCTCCGACAGGCCCCAGCATGAGCAGTTCTTC. It encodes CASSPSDRPQHEQFF.